This T cell receptor (beta chain) was profiled in a study of blood T cell repertoires in COVID-19. Here immunoSEQ multiplex PCR was the method, and the copy in TCRdb shows in-frame clones only, minus some. Among under 300,000 clones, 84% were seen once, and the ten largest hold approximately 2%. V dropped 1 base and J dropped 9; count of bases not matched to a gene: 5. CDR1 is SNHLY and CDR2 is FYNNEI in the germline V gene. The CDR3 consists of 15 residues. This clonotype was obtained from a man aged 35 to 55 who had recovered from COVID-19. The rearrangement links TRBV2 to TRBJ1-6; TRBD1 matches 8 bases. Sequencing was done on a sample of peripheral blood. The CDR3 spells CASSEGTGKGSPLHF. The CDR3 nucleotides read TGTGCCAGCAGTGAAGGGACAGGGAAGGGTTCACCCCTCCACTTT.